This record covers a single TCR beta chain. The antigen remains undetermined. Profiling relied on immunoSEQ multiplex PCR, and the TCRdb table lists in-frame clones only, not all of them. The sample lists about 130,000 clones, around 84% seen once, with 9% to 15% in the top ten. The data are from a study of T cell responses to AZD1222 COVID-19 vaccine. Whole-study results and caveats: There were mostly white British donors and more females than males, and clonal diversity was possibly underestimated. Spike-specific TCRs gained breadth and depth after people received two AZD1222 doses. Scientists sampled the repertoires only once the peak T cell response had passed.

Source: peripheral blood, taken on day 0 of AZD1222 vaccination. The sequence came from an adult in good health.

The CDR3 loop is CASSWGQLNYGYTF. The CDR3 nucleotides are TGTGCCAGCAGTTGGGGACAGTTGAACTATGGCTACACCTTC. The chain couples TRBV2 to TRBJ1-2; 7 bases are shared with TRBD1. Unmatched junction bases numbered 5, after V lost 5 bases and J lost 2 bases. The CDR3 consists of 14 residues. Germline V gene data show CDR1 as SNHLY and CDR2 as FYNNEI.